The next 26 T cell receptor beta chains were all read from a single sample in a study of cytomegalovirus exposure and HLA in healthy donors. Researchers ran the PCR with 60 Vbeta and 13 Jbeta primers. The assay was immunoSEQ multiplex PCR, and TCRdb's table has in-frame clones only and misses some. The sample holds approximately 100,000 clones; about 80% are singletons and the top ten take approximately 2.2%. Sequencing input: PBMCs. These receptors originate from a human donor in good health.

The genes are TRBV27 and TRBJ2-1, with 11 bases identical to TRBD1. The junction had 14 bases not matched to a gene; V was cut back by 10 bases and J by 0 bases. The germline V gene has CDR1 MNHEY and CDR2 SMNVEV (reference sequence). The CDR3 is made up of 18 amino acids. The CDR3 coding sequence is TGTGCCACCAAAATCGGACAGGGGGCAATTAACTCCTACAATGAGCAGTTCTTC. As protein: CATKIGQGAINSYNEQFF.

The rearrangement joins TRBV5-8 to TRBJ2-2; the match to TRBD2 covers 11 bases. The germline CDR1 and CDR2 sequences are SGHTS and YDEGEE. The junction had 6 bases not matched to a gene; V was cut back by 4 bases and J by 4 bases. CDR3 length: 16 amino acids. As DNA, the CDR3 is TGTGCCAGCAGCCTGATAGCGGGAGGGTCCACCGGGGAGCTGTTTTTT. Amino acid sequence: CASSLIAGGSTGELFF.

The chain combines TRBV30 with TRBJ1-1, with D tentatively TRBD1 (5 bases). From germline, CDR1 is GTSNPN and CDR2 SVGIG (reference sequence). The CDR3 sequence is 14 residues long. V was trimmed by 3 bases and J by 0 bases, leaving 11 bases between them. The CDR3 nucleotides read TGTGCCTGGAGCAGACAGAGGATGAACACTGAAGCTTTCTTT. Residues: CAWSRQRMNTEAFF.

This clone turned up a few times. The chain joins TRBV29-1 to TRBJ2-7; 9 bases agree with TRBD1. The germline CDR1 and CDR2 sequences are SQVTM and ANQGSEA. V lost 3 bases, J lost 4 bases, and 7 bases stayed unmatched. The CDR3 extends over 14 amino acids. The CDR3 nucleotides read TGCAGCGTTGACTCCGGGACAGGGTCTTACGAGCAGTACTTC. Its translation is CSVDSGTGSYEQYF.

This chain uses TRBV19 with TRBJ1-5, with 12 positions matching TRBD1. The germline gives CDR1 LNHDA, CDR2 SQIVND (reference sequence). The CDR3 consists of 16 residues. The CDR3 DNA follows: TGTGGGCGAGGGACAGGGGGCGGCCATAGCAATCAGCCCCAGCATTTT. Its protein is CGRGTGGGHSNQPQHF.

V and J are TRBV4-2 and TRBJ2-7; D is ambiguous. Trimming left V 0 bases short and J 3 bases short, with 15 bases between. The CDR3 sequence is 16 residues long. Germline CDR1 LGHNA, CDR2 YNFKEQ. In DNA form, the CDR3 reads TGTGCCAGCAGCCAAGAAGGCCTGGATGGGCTCTACGAGCAGTACTTC. This gives the protein CASSQEGLDGLYEQYF.

This chain connects TRBV15 to TRBJ1-4; D possibly corresponds to TRBD1 (5 bases). Germline V gene sequence: CDR1 LNHNV, CDR2 YYDKDF (reference sequence). The V end lost 1 base, the J end lost 8 bases, and 17 bases lay between the germline ends. This CDR3 has 16 residues. The CDR3 loop is CATSRARETYVEKLFF. For the CDR3, the DNA is TGTGCCACCAGCAGAGCCAGGGAAACCTATGTGGAAAAACTGTTTTTT.

The rearrangement joins TRBV2 to TRBJ2-5, with 9 bases aligning to TRBD2. V was pared by 8 bases and J by 6 bases, with 4 bases of the junction left unmatched. CDR1 and CDR2 (germline): SNHLY, FYNNEI. The CDR3 is 12 amino acids. CDR3 loop: CASAGGSKTQYF. In nucleotides, the CDR3 is TGTGCCAGCGCGGGGGGGAGCAAGACCCAGTACTTC.

This clone appeared once. The chain carries TRBV6-6 and TRBJ1-2; the match to TRBD1 covers 7 bases. The germline CDR1 and CDR2 sequences are MNHNY and SVGAGI (reference sequence). This CDR3 is 14 amino acids long. The V gene end was trimmed by 5 bases and the J gene end by 4 bases; junction bases not matched to a gene: 7. The CDR3 DNA follows: TGTGCCAGCAGTCCGGGACAGAGTGGCTATGGCTACACCTTC. Translating it yields CASSPGQSGYGYTF.

V and J are TRBV30 and TRBJ2-1; D uncertain. V was cut by 0 bases and J by 8 bases, with 17 bases left in between. Looked up from germline, CDR1 is GTSNPN and CDR2 is SVGIG (reference sequence). The CDR3 is made up of 15 amino acids. The CDR3 here is CAWSVETGRGDEQFF. CDR3 coding DNA: TGTGCCTGGAGTGTTGAGACGGGTAGAGGCGATGAGCAGTTCTTC.

The chain links TRBV11-1 to TRBJ2-7; 10 positions match TRBD2. CDR1 is SGHAT and CDR2 is FQDESV in the germline V gene (reference sequence). Germline trimming cut 6 bases from V and 1 base from J; bases unmatched to any gene: 6. This CDR3 comprises 15 residues. The CDR3 nucleotides are TGTGCCAGCAGTCGGACTAGCGGCGAGTCCTACGAGCAGTACTTC. Translation gives CASSRTSGESYEQYF.

The genes are TRBV21-1 and TRBJ1-5; the table's D call of TRBD1 was not tested on the DNA. TRBV21-1 is termed a pseudogene. The length of the CDR3 is 15 residues. The CDR3 sequence: CASRMMGLPNQPQHF. CDR3 nucleotides: TGTGCCAGCAGAATGATGGGCCTGCCCAATCAGCCCCAGCATTTT.

The chain carries TRBV2 and TRBJ2-7; the match to TRBD2 covers 8 bases. The junction had 7 bases not matched to a gene; V was cut back by 6 bases and J by 3 bases. Germline lookup yields CDR1 SNHLY and CDR2 FYNNEI. The CDR3 loop spans 14 amino acids. The CDR3, as DNA: TGTGCCAGCAGGACCCCGGGGGGGAACTACGAGCAGTACTTC. Translation: CASRTPGGNYEQYF.

The rearrangement links TRBV28 to TRBJ2-5; 10 bases are shared with TRBD2. CDR3 size: 17 residues. Germline V CDR1 and CDR2: MDHEN, SYDVKM. V was pared by 3 bases and J by 5 bases, with 12 bases of the junction left unmatched. The chain's CDR3 is CASSFKSLAGVEETQYF. In nucleotides, the CDR3 is TGTGCCAGCAGTTTCAAGTCCCTAGCGGGAGTAGAGGAGACCCAGTACTTC.

The gene calls are TRBV6-1 and TRBJ1-2, with unresolved D. The CDR3 has 13 residues. Germline V gene lookup returns CDR1 MNHNS and CDR2 SASEGT. V lost 2 bases, J lost 5 bases, and 9 bases lay in between. Here the CDR3 DNA reads TGTGCCAGCAGTGAACTCCCCGGGTATGGCTACACCTTC. Its translation is CASSELPGYGYTF.

The rearrangement uses TRBV27 and TRBJ1-6; D may be TRBD1 (6 bases). CDR1 and CDR2 (germline): MNHEY, SMNVEV (reference sequence). Deletions cut 0 bases from V and 8 bases from J, with 14 bases between. CDR3 length equals 16 residues. CDR3 loop: CASSLSRDNRYSPLHF. The CDR3 region has the DNA TGTGCCAGCAGTTTATCGAGGGACAACCGATATTCACCCCTCCACTTT.

The gene calls are TRBV27 and TRBJ1-1, with D possibly matching TRBD1 (6 bases). The germline CDR1 and CDR2 sequences are MNHEY and SMNVEV (reference sequence). This CDR3 is 14 amino acids long. V was shortened by 9 bases and J by 3 bases, with 17 bases between the two germline ends. In DNA form, the CDR3 reads TGTGCCAGTAGATTTCACAGGGAACACACTGAAGCTTTCTTT. Amino acid sequence: CASRFHREHTEAFF.

V gene TRBV28 combines with J gene TRBJ1-4; the D gene is possibly TRBD1 (6 bases). Germline V gives CDR1 MDHEN, CDR2 SYDVKM. CDR3 length: 17 residues. Trimming stripped 6 bases from V and 3 bases from J, with 20 bases between. Here the CDR3 reads CASRVYSAGGPNEKLFF. The DNA of the CDR3 is TGTGCCAGCAGGGTGTACTCCGCCGGGGGGCCTAATGAAAAACTGTTTTTT.

In regard to this clone: At one end, the junction sequence differs from germline, possibly due to a read error. The genes are TRBV11-2 and TRBJ2-7; 8 bases are a match to TRBD1. The CDR3 is 13 residues long. Germline CDR1 SGHAT, CDR2 FQNNGV. CDR3: CASSLESTGAFSF. The DNA of the CDR3 is TGTGCCAGCAGCTTAGAGTCGACAGGGGCCTTCTCCTTC.

This clone is a singleton in its sample. The chain employs TRBV28 and TRBJ1-5; no reliable D call. The V gene lost 5 bases and the J gene lost 4 bases, with 15 bases spanning the gap. This CDR3 region has 15 residues. Looked up from germline, CDR1 is MDHEN and CDR2 is SYDVKM. CDR3 loop: CASSDTRAGNQPQHF. CDR3 coding DNA: TGTGCCAGCAGTGACACCCGGGCGGGGAATCAGCCCCAGCATTTT. Based on the CDR3 plus reference TRBV28 and TRBJ1-5, the full variable domain is DVKVTQSSRYLVKRTGEKVFLECVQDMDHENMFWYRQDPGLGLRLIYFSYDVKMKEKGDIPEGYSVSREKKERFSLILESASTNQTSMYLCASSDTRAGNQPQHFGDGTRLSIL.

This chain links TRBV11-2 with TRBJ1-6; D perhaps matches TRBD1 (6 bases). Trimming removed 7 bases from V and 6 bases from J, with 13 bases in between. CDR1 is SGHAT, CDR2 FQNNGV, per germline. The CDR3 length is 14 residues. In DNA, the CDR3 is TGTGCCAGCACCCCTGGGACATTTAATTCACCCCTCCACTTT. Its translation: CASTPGTFNSPLHF.

The CDR3 loop reads CASSIASGFNQPQHF. The CDR3 nucleotides are TGTGCCAGCAGTATTGCGTCAGGGTTCAATCAGCCCCAGCATTTT. This rearrangement joins TRBV6-4 to TRBJ1-5, with a weak D call TRBD1 (5 bases). This CDR3 contains 15 residues. Germline values: CDR1 MRHNA, CDR2 SNTAGT. V was trimmed by 5 bases and J by 3 bases, leaving 14 bases between them.

This chain joins TRBV5-1 and TRBJ1-1; 7 positions match TRBD1. The V gene's germline CDR1 is SGHRS and CDR2 YFSETQ. The CDR3 loop spans 14 amino acids. V was clipped by 4 bases and J by 1 base; unmatched bases: 4. In DNA, the CDR3 is TGCGCCAGCAGCGCGGACAGGAGGAACACTGAAGCTTTCTTT. Its translation is CASSADRRNTEAFF.

The sample holds a few counts of this clone. This sequence joins TRBV5-5 and TRBJ1-5; D not certain. CDR1 SGHKS and CDR2 YYEKEE come from the germline V gene (reference sequence). V lost 2 bases and J lost 0, with 3 bases in between. This CDR3 spans 13 amino acids. The CDR3 bases are TGTGCCAGCAGCTTTTATAGCAATCAGCCCCAGCATTTT. Amino acid sequence: CASSFYSNQPQHF.

The chain uses TRBV19 and TRBJ2-1; perhaps TRBD2 as D (6 bases). V lost 7 bases, J lost 8 bases, and 18 bases lay in between. The V gene's germline CDR1 is LNHDA and CDR2 SQIVND (reference sequence). The CDR3 covers 14 residues. CDR3 region: CASKGPGASDEQFF. In DNA form, the CDR3 reads TGTGCCAGTAAGGGTCCGGGAGCTTCGGATGAGCAGTTCTTC.

The chain has TRBV7-6 and TRBJ2-7, with D tentatively TRBD2 (7 bases). Trimming removed 5 bases at V and 2 bases at J, with 19 bases between. The CDR3 is 16 residues long. Germline loops: CDR1 SGHVS, CDR2 FNYEAQ. CDR3 sequence: CASSPLKGEGAYEQYF. CDR3 bases: TGTGCCAGCAGCCCCCTAAAGGGGGAGGGGGCCTACGAGCAGTACTTC.